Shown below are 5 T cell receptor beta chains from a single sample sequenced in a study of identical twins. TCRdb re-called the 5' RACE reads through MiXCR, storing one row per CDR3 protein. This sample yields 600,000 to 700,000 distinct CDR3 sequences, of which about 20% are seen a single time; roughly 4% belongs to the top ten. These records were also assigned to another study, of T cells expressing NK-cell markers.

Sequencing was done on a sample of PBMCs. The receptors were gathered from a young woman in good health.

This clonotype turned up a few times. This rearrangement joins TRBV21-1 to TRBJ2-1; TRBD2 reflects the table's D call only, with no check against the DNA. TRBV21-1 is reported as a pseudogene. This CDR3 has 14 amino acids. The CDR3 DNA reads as TGTGCCAGCAGCAAAGTCCCGCTACCCAATGAGCAGTTCTTC. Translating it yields CASSKVPLPNEQFF.

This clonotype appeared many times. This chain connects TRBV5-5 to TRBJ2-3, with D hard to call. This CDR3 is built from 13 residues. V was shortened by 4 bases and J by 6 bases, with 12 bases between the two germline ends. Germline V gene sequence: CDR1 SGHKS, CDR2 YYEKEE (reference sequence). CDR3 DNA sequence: TGTGCCAGCAGCATCCCGGGTACGGATACGCAGTATTTT. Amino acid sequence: CASSIPGTDTQYF. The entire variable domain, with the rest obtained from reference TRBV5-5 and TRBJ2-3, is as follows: DAGVTQSPTHLIKTRGQQVTLRCSPISGHKSVSWYQQVLGQGPQFIFQYYEKEERGRGNFPDRFSARQFPNYSSELNVNALLLGDSALYLCASSIPGTDTQYFGPGTRLTVL.

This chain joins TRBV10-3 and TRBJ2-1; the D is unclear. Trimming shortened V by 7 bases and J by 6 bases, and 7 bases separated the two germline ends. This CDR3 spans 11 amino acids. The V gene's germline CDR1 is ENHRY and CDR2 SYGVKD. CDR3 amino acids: CAIKSSNEQFF. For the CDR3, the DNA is TGTGCCATCAAGTCGTCCAATGAGCAGTTCTTC.

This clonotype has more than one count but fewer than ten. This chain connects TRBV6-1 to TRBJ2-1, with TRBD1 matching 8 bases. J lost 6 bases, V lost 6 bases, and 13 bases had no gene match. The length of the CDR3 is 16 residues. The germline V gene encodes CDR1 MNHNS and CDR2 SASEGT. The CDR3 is CASRPYGAGGGNEQFF. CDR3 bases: TGTGCCAGCAGACCCTATGGGGCAGGGGGCGGCAATGAGCAGTTCTTC.

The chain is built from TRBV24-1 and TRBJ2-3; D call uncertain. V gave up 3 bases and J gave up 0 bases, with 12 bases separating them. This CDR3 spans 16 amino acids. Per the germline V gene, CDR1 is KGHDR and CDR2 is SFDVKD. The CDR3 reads CATSDGLTESTDTQYF. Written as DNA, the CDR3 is TGTGCCACCAGTGATGGCCTCACAGAAAGCACAGATACGCAGTATTTT.